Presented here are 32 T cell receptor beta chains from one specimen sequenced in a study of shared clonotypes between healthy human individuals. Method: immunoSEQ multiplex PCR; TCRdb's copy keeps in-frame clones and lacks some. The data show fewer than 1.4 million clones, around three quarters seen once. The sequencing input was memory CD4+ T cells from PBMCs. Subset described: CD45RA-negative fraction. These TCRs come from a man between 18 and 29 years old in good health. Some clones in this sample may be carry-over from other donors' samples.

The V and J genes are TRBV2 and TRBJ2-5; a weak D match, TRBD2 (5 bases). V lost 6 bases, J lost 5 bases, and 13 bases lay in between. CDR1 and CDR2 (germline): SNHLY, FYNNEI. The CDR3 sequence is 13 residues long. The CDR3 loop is CASSGETGETQYF. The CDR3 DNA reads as TGTGCCAGCAGCGGGGAAACGGGGGAGACCCAGTACTTC. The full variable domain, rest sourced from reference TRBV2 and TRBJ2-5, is EPEVTQTPSHQVTQMGQEVILRCVPISNHLYFYWYRQILGQKVEFLVSFYNNEISEKSEIFDDQFSVERPDGSNFTLKIRSTKLEDSAMYFCASSGETGETQYFGPGTRLLVL.

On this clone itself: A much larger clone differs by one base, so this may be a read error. CDR3 amino acids: CASSSGLAAYNEQFF. CDR3 DNA: TGTGCCAGCAGTTCGGGACTAGCGGCCTACAATGAGCAGTTCTTC. The chain uses TRBV27 and TRBJ2-1, with 11 bases matching TRBD2. The germline V gene encodes CDR1 MNHEY and CDR2 SMNVEV (reference sequence). The CDR3 has 15 amino acids. The ends lost 4 bases at V and 2 bases at J; junction bases unmatched: 1.

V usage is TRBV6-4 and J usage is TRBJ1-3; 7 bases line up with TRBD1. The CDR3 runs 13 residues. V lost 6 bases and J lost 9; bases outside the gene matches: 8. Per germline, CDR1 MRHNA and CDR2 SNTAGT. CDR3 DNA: TGTGCCAGCAGCTACACAACAGGGGCCACCATATATTTT. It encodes CASSYTTGATIYF.

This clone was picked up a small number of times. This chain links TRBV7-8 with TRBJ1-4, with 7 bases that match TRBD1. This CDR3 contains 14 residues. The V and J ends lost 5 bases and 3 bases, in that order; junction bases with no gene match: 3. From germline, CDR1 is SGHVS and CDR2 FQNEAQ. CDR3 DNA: TGTGCCAGCAGCCCGGGACAGCCTAATGAAAAACTGTTTTTT. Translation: CASSPGQPNEKLFF.

The CDR3 bases are TGTGCCAGCAGCTCGCAGGGAGGGCAGTACTTC. Translation gives CASSSQGGQYF. This rearrangement joins TRBV7-6 to TRBJ2-7; tentatively, D is TRBD2 (6 bases). The CDR3 has 11 amino acids. The germline V gene encodes CDR1 SGHVS and CDR2 FNYEAQ. V was cut by 4 bases and J by 9 bases, with 10 bases left in between.

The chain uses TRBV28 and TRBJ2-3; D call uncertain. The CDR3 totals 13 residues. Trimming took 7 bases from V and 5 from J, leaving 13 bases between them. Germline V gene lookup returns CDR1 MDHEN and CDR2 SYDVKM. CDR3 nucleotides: TGTGCCAGCACCCCGTTATGGGGAGATACGCAGTATTTT. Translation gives CASTPLWGDTQYF. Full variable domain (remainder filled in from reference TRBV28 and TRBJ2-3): DVKVTQSSRYLVKRTGEKVFLECVQDMDHENMFWYRQDPGLGLRLIYFSYDVKMKEKGDIPEGYSVSREKKERFSLILESASTNQTSMYLCASTPLWGDTQYFGPGTRLTVL.

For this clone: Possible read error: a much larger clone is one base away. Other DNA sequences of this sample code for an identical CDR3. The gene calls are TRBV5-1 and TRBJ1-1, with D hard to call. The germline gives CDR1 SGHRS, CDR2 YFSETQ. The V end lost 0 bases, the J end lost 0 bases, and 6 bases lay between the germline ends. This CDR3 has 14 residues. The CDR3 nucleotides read TGCGCCAGCAGCTTGGATCCGGTGAACACTGAAGCTTTCTTT. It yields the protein CASSLDPVNTEAFF.

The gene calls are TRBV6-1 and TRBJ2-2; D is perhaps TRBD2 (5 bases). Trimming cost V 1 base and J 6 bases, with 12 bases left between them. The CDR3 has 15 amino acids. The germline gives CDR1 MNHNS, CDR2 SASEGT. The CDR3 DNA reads TGTGCCAGCAGTGAAGAAGCGAGGGTAGCCGGGGAGCTGTTTTTT. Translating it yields CASSEEARVAGELFF.

CDR3 region: CASSWTSGYEQYF. As DNA, the CDR3 is TGTGCCAGCAGCTGGACTAGCGGCTACGAGCAGTACTTC. The V call is TRBV7-9, the J call TRBJ2-7, with TRBD2 matching over 10 bases. This CDR3 comprises 13 residues. V shed 4 bases, J shed 3 bases, and the junction held 0 bases outside the gene matches. CDR1 is SEHNR and CDR2 is FQNEAQ in the germline V gene (reference sequence).

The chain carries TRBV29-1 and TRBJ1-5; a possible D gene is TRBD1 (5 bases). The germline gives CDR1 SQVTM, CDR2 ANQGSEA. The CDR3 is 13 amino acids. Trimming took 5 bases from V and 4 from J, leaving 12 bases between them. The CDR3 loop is CSVWGGGNQPQHF. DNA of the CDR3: TGCAGCGTTTGGGGGGGAGGGAATCAGCCCCAGCATTTT.

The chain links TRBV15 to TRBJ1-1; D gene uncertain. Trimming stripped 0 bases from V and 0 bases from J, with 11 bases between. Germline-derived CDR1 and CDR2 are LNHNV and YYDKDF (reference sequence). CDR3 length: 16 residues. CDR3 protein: CATSRDQLKMNTEAFF. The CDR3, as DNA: TGTGCCACCAGCAGAGATCAGCTCAAGATGAACACTGAAGCTTTCTTT.

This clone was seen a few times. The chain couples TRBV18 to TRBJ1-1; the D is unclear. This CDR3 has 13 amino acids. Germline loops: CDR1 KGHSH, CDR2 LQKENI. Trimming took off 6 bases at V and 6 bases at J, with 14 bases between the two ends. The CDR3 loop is CASSSGGVSEAFF. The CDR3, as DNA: TGTGCCAGCTCCTCCGGTGGGGTATCTGAAGCTTTCTTT.

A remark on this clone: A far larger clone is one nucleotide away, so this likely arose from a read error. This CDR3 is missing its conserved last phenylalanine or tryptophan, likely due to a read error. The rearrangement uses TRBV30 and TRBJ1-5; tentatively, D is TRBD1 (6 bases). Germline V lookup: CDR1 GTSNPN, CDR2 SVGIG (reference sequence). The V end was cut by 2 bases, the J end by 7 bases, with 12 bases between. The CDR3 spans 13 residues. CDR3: CAWSLGGRQPQHL. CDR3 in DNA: TGTGCCTGGAGTTTAGGGGGTCGGCAGCCCCAGCATCTT.

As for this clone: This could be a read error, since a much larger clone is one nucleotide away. CDR3 coding DNA: TGTGCCAACAGCGTCCAGGGTTACAACTATGGCTACACCTTC. It is translated as CANSVQGYNYGYTF. The rearrangement uses TRBV9 and TRBJ1-2, with D perhaps TRBD1 (5 bases). Germline lookup yields CDR1 SGDLS and CDR2 YYNGEE. CDR3 length equals 14 residues.

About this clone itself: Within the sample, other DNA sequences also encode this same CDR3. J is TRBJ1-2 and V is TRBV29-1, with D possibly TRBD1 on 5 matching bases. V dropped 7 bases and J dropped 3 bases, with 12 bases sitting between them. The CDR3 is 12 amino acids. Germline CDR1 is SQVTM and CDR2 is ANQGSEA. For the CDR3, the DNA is TGCAGCGCTGGGGGGGGATACTATGGCTACACCTTC. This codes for CSAGGGYYGYTF.

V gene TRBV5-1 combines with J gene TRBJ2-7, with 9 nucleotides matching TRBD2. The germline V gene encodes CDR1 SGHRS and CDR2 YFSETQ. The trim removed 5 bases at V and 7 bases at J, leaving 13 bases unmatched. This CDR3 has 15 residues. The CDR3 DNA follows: TGCGCCAGCAGTATATCTAGCGGGGCCGTCATGGAGCAGTACTTC. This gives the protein CASSISSGAVMEQYF.

In DNA form, the CDR3 reads TGTGCCTGGACGGCCCGGGACAGGGAGTATTATGGCTACACCTTC. It is translated as CAWTARDREYYGYTF. The chain has TRBV30 and TRBJ1-2, with 9 bases that match TRBD1. This CDR3 contains 15 residues. Germline CDR1 GTSNPN, CDR2 SVGIG (reference sequence). V lost 4 bases to trimming and J lost 5 bases; unmatched junction nucleotides: 11.

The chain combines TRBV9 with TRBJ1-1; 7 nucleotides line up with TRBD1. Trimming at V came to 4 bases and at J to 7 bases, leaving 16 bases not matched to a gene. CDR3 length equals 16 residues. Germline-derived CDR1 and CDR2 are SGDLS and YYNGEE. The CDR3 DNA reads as TGTGCCAGCAGCCCAAGTGGAGGGGGCGGGCGAATTGAAGCTTTCTTT. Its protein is CASSPSGGGGRIEAFF.

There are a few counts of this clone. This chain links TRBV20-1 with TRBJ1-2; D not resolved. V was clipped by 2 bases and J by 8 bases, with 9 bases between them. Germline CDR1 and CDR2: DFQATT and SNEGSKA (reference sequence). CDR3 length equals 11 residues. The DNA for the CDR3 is TGCAGTGCTAGATACGGAGAAGGCTACACCTTC. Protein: CSARYGEGYTF.

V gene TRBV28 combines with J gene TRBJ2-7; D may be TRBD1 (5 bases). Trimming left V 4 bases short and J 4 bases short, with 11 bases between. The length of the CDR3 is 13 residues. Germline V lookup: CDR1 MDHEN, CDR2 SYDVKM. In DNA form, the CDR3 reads TGTGCCAGCAGTTCGACAGTCCGTTACGAGCAGTACTTC. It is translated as CASSSTVRYEQYF. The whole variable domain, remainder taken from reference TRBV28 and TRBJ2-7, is DVKVTQSSRYLVKRTGEKVFLECVQDMDHENMFWYRQDPGLGLRLIYFSYDVKMKEKGDIPEGYSVSREKKERFSLILESASTNQTSMYLCASSSTVRYEQYFGPGTRLTVT.

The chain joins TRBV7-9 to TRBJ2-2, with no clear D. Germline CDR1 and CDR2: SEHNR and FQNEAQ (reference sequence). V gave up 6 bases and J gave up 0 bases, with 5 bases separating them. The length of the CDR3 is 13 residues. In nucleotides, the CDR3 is TGTGCCAGCAGGGGGTCGAACACCGGGGAGCTGTTTTTT. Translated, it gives CASRGSNTGELFF.

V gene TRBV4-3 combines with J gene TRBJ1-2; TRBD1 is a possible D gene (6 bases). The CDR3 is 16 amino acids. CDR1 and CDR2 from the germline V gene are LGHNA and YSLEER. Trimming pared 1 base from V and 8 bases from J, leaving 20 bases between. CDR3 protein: CASSQGGHTPREGYTF. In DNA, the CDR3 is TGCGCCAGCAGCCAAGGGGGACATACACCCAGGGAGGGCTACACCTTC.

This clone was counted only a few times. In DNA, the CDR3 is TGCGCCAGCAGCCCCGGACCCGTAAGGGATGGGGCTCGTGGTGAAAAACTGTTTTTT. This encodes CASSPGPVRDGARGEKLFF. This rearrangement joins TRBV5-1 to TRBJ1-4; a weak D match, TRBD1 (5 bases). V lost 4 bases and J 7 bases, leaving 29 bases between the germline ends. CDR3 size: 19 residues. From germline, CDR1 is SGHRS and CDR2 YFSETQ. The whole variable domain, filled in from reference TRBV5-1 and TRBJ1-4, reads KAGVTQTPRYLIKTRGQQVTLSCSPISGHRSVSWYQQTPGQGLQFLFEYFSETQRNKGNFPGRFSGRQFSNSRSEMNVSTLELGDSALYLCASSPGPVRDGARGEKLFFGSGTQLSVL.

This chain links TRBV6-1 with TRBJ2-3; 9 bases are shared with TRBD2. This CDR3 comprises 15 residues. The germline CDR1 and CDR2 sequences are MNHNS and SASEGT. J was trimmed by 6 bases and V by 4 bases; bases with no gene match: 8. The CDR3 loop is CASSVSGRGADTQYF. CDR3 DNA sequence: TGTGCCAGCAGTGTTAGCGGGAGAGGAGCGGATACGCAGTATTTT.

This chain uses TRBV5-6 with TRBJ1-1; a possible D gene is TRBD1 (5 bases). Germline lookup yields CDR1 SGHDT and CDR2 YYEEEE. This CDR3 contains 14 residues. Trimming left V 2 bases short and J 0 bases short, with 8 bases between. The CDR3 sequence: CASSFRVLNTEAFF. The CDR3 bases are TGTGCCAGCAGCTTCAGGGTCCTGAACACTGAAGCTTTCTTT. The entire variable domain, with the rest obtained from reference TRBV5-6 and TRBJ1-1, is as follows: DAGVTQSPTHLIKTRGQQVTLRCSPKSGHDTVSWYQQALGQGPQFIFQYYEEEERQRGNFPDRFSGHQFPNYSSELNVNALLLGDSALYLCASSFRVLNTEAFFGQGTRLTVV.

For the CDR3, the DNA is TGTGCCAGCAGCTCCGGAGGAACAGGGAGTACGCAGTATTTT. Translated, it gives CASSSGGTGSTQYF. The V call is TRBV11-3, the J call TRBJ2-3; the D gene is possibly TRBD1 (6 bases). Trimming shortened V by 4 bases and J by 8 bases, and 16 bases separated the two germline ends. This CDR3 comprises 14 residues. Germline CDR1 reads SGHNT; CDR2 reads YENEEA.

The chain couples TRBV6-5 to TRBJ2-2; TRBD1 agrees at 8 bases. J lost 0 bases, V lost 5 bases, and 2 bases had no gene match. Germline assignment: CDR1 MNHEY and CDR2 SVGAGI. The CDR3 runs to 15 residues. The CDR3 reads CASSADRANTGELFF. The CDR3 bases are TGTGCCAGCAGTGCGGACAGGGCGAACACCGGGGAGCTGTTTTTT.

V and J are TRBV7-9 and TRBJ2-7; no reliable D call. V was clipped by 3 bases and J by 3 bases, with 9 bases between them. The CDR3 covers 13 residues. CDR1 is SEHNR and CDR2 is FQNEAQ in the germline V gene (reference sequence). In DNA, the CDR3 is TGTGCCAGCAGCTTCTTGGGCGGCTACGAGCAGTACTTC. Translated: CASSFLGGYEQYF.

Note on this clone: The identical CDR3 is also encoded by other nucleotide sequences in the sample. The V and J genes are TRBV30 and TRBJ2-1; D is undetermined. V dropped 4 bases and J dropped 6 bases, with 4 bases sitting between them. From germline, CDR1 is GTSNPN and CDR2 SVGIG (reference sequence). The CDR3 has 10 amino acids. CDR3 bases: TGTGCCTGGAAGCGCAATGAGCAGTTCTTC. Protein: CAWKRNEQFF.

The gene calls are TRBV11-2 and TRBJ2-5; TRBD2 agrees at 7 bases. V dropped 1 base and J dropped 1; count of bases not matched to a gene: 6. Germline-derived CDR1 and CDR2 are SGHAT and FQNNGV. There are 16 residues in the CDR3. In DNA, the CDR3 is TGTGCCAGCAGCTTAGTGACTAGCATATCCCAAGAGACCCAGTACTTC. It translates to CASSLVTSISQETQYF.

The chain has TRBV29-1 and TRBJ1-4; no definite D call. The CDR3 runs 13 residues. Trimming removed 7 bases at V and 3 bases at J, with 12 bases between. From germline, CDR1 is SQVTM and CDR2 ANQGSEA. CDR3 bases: TGCAGCGCCCATGGGGTAGCTAATGAAAAACTGTTTTTT. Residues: CSAHGVANEKLFF.

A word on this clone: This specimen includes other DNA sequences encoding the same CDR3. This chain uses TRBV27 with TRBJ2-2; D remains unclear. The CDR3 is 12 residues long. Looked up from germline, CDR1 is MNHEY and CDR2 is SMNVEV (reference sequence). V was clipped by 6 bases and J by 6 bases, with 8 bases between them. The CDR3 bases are TGTGCCAGCAGCTTAAGGGCCGGGGAGCTGTTTTTT. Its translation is CASSLRAGELFF.